The 10 T cell receptor beta chains below come from one sample, sequenced in a study of CD8 T cells in ankylosing spondylitis. TCRdb analysed the 5' RACE reads with MiXCR anew, one entry per CDR3 protein. The repertoire holds some 130,000 distinct CDR3 sequences, with about 7% as singletons. The sample comprised blood, either unsorted or a sorted T cell fraction (not recorded which). The receptor set was obtained from a female donor with ankylosing spondylitis or in good health (not recorded which).

This clonotype was found a few times. The rearrangement joins TRBV5-1 to TRBJ1-1; no clear D gene. The CDR3 length is 12 residues. CDR1 and CDR2 (germline): SGHRS, YFSETQ. Trimming cost V 0 bases and J 7 bases, with 7 bases left between them. DNA for the CDR3: TGCGCCAGCAGCTTGGGCGAAGGTGAAGCTTTCTTT. Protein product: CASSLGEGEAFF.

This clonotype was recorded at least ten times. The chain joins TRBV7-2 to TRBJ2-3; D call uncertain. CDR3 length equals 13 residues. The V end lost 7 bases, the J end lost 6 bases, and 14 bases lay between the germline ends. Germline loops: CDR1 SGHTA, CDR2 FQGNSA. CDR3 protein: CASNRPRIDTQYF. Here the CDR3 DNA reads TGTGCCAGCAACCGACCGCGGATCGATACGCAGTATTTT.

This clonotype appeared many times. J is TRBJ2-1 and V is TRBV24-1; D may match TRBD1 or TRBD2 (5 bases each). Per germline, CDR1 KGHDR and CDR2 SFDVKD. V lost 0 bases, J lost 8 bases, and 16 bases lay in between. The CDR3 is 16 residues long. The CDR3: CATSDLRQGVKDEQFF. The CDR3, as DNA: TGTGCCACCAGTGATTTGAGGCAGGGAGTTAAAGATGAGCAGTTCTTC.

This clonotype was seen at least ten times. The chain joins TRBV20-1 to TRBJ1-1; D perhaps matches TRBD1 (6 bases). The CDR3 contains 15 residues. V was shortened by 1 base and J by 0 bases, with 12 bases between the two germline ends. In germline, CDR1 is DFQATT, CDR2 SNEGSKA (reference sequence). The DNA for the CDR3 is TGCAGTGCTAGAGTCCGGACAGCGATGAACACTGAAGCTTTCTTT. Residues: CSARVRTAMNTEAFF.

The chain recombines TRBV18 with TRBJ1-5; 7 bases line up with TRBD1. The CDR3 is 15 amino acids. Germline trimming cut 4 bases from V and 3 bases from J; bases unmatched to any gene: 6. Germline loops: CDR1 KGHSH, CDR2 LQKENI. The CDR3 here is CASSQPGQVNQPQHF. For the CDR3, the DNA is TGTGCCAGCTCACAACCCGGACAGGTCAATCAGCCCCAGCATTTT.

At least ten counts were recorded for this clonotype. The chain links TRBV7-8 to TRBJ2-5, with 7 bases that match TRBD2. Unmatched junction bases numbered 8, after V lost 5 bases and J lost 2 bases. This CDR3 contains 15 residues. Germline CDR1 reads SGHVS; CDR2 reads FQNEAQ. This chain's CDR3 is CASSPRGDPQETQYF. The CDR3 DNA reads as TGTGCCAGCAGCCCACGGGGGGACCCTCAAGAGACCCAGTACTTC.

This clonotype has a count of ten or more. The chain is built from TRBV5-1 and TRBJ1-2; tentatively, D is TRBD1 (5 bases). CDR3 length: 14 amino acids. V was trimmed by 0 bases and J by 8 bases, leaving 14 bases between them. Germline assignment: CDR1 SGHRS and CDR2 YFSETQ. CDR3 coding DNA: TGCGCCAGCAGCTTGGGATTTGGGGGAGGCGGCTACACCTTC. Its protein is CASSLGFGGGGYTF.

This chain links TRBV11-3 with TRBJ2-3, with 12 bases aligning to TRBD2. J was trimmed by 2 bases and V by 5 bases; bases with no gene match: 5. The CDR3 has 16 residues. Germline CDR1 SGHNT, CDR2 YENEEA. This CDR3 is CASSQGLAGFTDTQYF. The CDR3 DNA is TGTGCCAGCAGCCAAGGACTAGCGGGGTTCACAGATACGCAGTATTTT.

This clonotype was detected ten times or more. This rearrangement joins TRBV20-1 to TRBJ2-7; 7 positions match TRBD1. CDR3 size: 15 residues. V lost 0 bases to trimming and J lost 1 base; unmatched junction nucleotides: 6. Germline CDR1 reads DFQATT; CDR2 reads SNEGSKA (reference sequence). CDR3 sequence (DNA): TGCAGTGCTAGAGAATGGGACAGAGTGTCCTACGAGCAGTACTTC. Its protein is CSAREWDRVSYEQYF.

The gene calls are TRBV3-1 and TRBJ2-7; D is undetermined. The germline CDR1 and CDR2 sequences are LGHDT and YNNKEL (reference sequence). The CDR3 has 19 amino acids. This chain's CDR3 is CTISTYIGPTDNTRYEQYF. The CDR3 DNA follows: TGTACCATCAGTACTTACATCGGGCCTACGGATAATACCAGGTACGAGCAGTACTTC.